The 23 T cell receptor beta chains presented below share a single source sample, sequenced in a study of cytomegalovirus exposure and HLA in healthy donors. 13 Jbeta primers and 60 Vbeta primers were used for the PCR. The assay was immunoSEQ multiplex PCR, and TCRdb's table has in-frame clones only and misses some. The sample has about 160,000 clones, roughly 80% seen once. Sequenced input: PBMCs. Every receptor here comes from a woman in her twenties or thirties in good health and CMV-seropositive.

CDR3 sequence (DNA): TGTGCCAGCAGCTCCGGGACAGTTGATTCACCCCTCCACTTT. It encodes CASSSGTVDSPLHF. The chain couples TRBV9 to TRBJ1-6, with 7 bases lining up with TRBD1. CDR3 length equals 14 residues. In germline, CDR1 is SGDLS, CDR2 YYNGEE. Losses at the gene ends were 4 bases for V and 8 bases for J; bases not matched to a gene: 6.

This clone was found once. V usage is TRBV6-5 and J usage is TRBJ2-3; D might be TRBD2 (6 bases). The CDR3 extends over 15 amino acids. Germline V CDR1 and CDR2: MNHEY, SVGAGI. Trimming left V 1 base short and J 0 bases short, with 8 bases between. The chain's CDR3 is CASSYLAASTDTQYF. The CDR3 nucleotides read TGTGCCAGCAGTTACTTAGCGGCTAGCACAGATACGCAGTATTTT.

This sequence joins TRBV2 and TRBJ1-2, with 11 bases identical to TRBD1. V lost 11 bases to trimming and J lost 4 bases; unmatched junction nucleotides: 12. Germline V CDR1 and CDR2: SNHLY, FYNNEI. CDR3 length equals 15 residues. CDR3 nucleotide sequence: TGTGCCTCTTCCGGGACAGGGGGTGTCGGCTATGGCTACACCTTC. Protein product: CASSGTGGVGYGYTF.

This clone was seen once. V usage is TRBV5-1 and J usage is TRBJ1-1; maybe TRBD1 (6 bases). Germline-derived CDR1 and CDR2 are SGHRS and YFSETQ. Trimming left V 0 bases short and J 3 bases short, with 9 bases between. This CDR3 is built from 14 residues. The CDR3 loop is CASSLEGGYTEAFF. The CDR3 DNA follows: TGCGCCAGCAGCTTGGAAGGGGGTTACACTGAAGCTTTCTTT.

This clone was found once. This chain uses TRBV4-2 with TRBJ1-2; weak D call: TRBD1 (5 bases). V lost 4 bases and J 0 bases, leaving 12 bases between the germline ends. Germline V gene sequence: CDR1 LGHNA, CDR2 YNFKEQ. CDR3 size: 15 residues. CDR3 protein: CASSLTDTANYGYTF. In DNA form, the CDR3 reads TGTGCCAGCAGCCTAACGGACACTGCTAACTATGGCTACACCTTC.

This CDR3 is CASSFYSTGGPAFF. CDR3 coding DNA: TGTGCCAGCAGTTTCTATTCGACCGGGGGGCCGGCTTTCTTT. This chain uses TRBV28 with TRBJ1-1; tentatively, D is TRBD1 (6 bases). Trimming shortened V by 3 bases and J by 11 bases, and 19 bases separated the two germline ends. This CDR3 spans 14 amino acids. CDR1 is MDHEN and CDR2 is SYDVKM in the germline V gene.

This clone was seen a handful of times. V gene TRBV6-5 combines with J gene TRBJ1-1; tentative D call: TRBD1 (6 bases). Trimming removed 0 bases from V and 8 bases from J, with 19 bases in between. Germline assignment: CDR1 MNHEY and CDR2 SVGAGI. This CDR3 has 16 residues. CDR3 coding DNA: TGTGCCAGCAGTTACTCGAGGGGTTTACCCGGGACAGAAGCTTTCTTT. Its protein is CASSYSRGLPGTEAFF.

The rearrangement uses TRBV11-3 and TRBJ2-1, with 7 bases that match TRBD2. Germline-derived CDR1 and CDR2 are SGHNT and YENEEA. J gave up 7 bases and V 5 bases, and 5 bases lay outside the gene matches. This CDR3 contains 13 residues. In DNA form, the CDR3 reads TGTGCCAGCAGCCCGGGGGGTATAAATGAGCAGTTCTTC. Protein product: CASSPGGINEQFF. The whole variable domain, filled in from reference TRBV11-3 and TRBJ2-1, reads EAGVVQSPRYKIIEKKQPVAFWCNPISGHNTLYWYLQNLGQGPELLIRYENEEAVDDSQLPKDRFSAERLKGVDSTLKIQPAELGDSAVYLCASSPGGINEQFFGPGTRLTVL.

V is TRBV9 and J is TRBJ2-2, with TRBD2 matching over 8 bases. CDR1 and CDR2 (germline): SGDLS, YYNGEE. Trimming at V came to 2 bases and at J to 5 bases, leaving 11 bases not matched to a gene. The CDR3 consists of 17 residues. The CDR3 region is CASSVGFLVAGTGELFF. The CDR3 nucleotides read TGTGCCAGCAGCGTGGGTTTTTTAGTAGCGGGAACCGGGGAGCTGTTTTTT.

This clone was seen only a few times. V and J are TRBV6-4 and TRBJ2-1; TRBD2 matches at 8 bases. Germline V CDR1 and CDR2: MRHNA, SNTAGT. V lost 8 bases and J lost 8; bases outside the gene matches: 14. CDR3 length equals 15 residues. The CDR3 loop is CASLPTGLVGDEQFF. The CDR3 nucleotides are TGTGCCAGCCTGCCGACGGGACTAGTGGGCGATGAGCAGTTCTTC.

The chain employs TRBV2 and TRBJ2-1; TRBD2 might be the D (6 bases). The germline V gene has CDR1 SNHLY and CDR2 FYNNEI. The V and J ends lost 7 bases and 6 bases respectively, with 16 bases between them. This CDR3 has 14 residues. The CDR3 region is CASTGTPRGNEQFF. The CDR3 DNA is TGTGCCAGCACGGGGACTCCTAGGGGCAATGAGCAGTTCTTC.

The chain links TRBV19 to TRBJ2-7, with a weak D call TRBD1 (6 bases). The CDR3 runs to 13 residues. Trimming took off 6 bases at V and 0 bases at J, with 9 bases between the two ends. The germline V gene encodes CDR1 LNHDA and CDR2 SQIVND (reference sequence). The DNA of the CDR3 is TGTGCCAGTAGCGCGGACAGCTCCTACGAGCAGTACTTC. It yields the protein CASSADSSYEQYF.

The chain employs TRBV7-3 and TRBJ2-5; 7 positions match TRBD1. This CDR3 has 13 residues. V lost 5 bases, J lost 5 bases, and 5 bases stayed unmatched. Per the germline V gene, CDR1 is SGHTA and CDR2 is FQGTGA. The DNA for the CDR3 is TGTGCCAGCAGCCCGGGACAGAGCGAGACCCAGTACTTC. It yields the protein CASSPGQSETQYF.

This chain connects TRBV4-2 to TRBJ2-3, with 7 nucleotides matching TRBD1. V shed 0 bases and J 2 bases; nucleotides not matched to a gene: 8. Germline CDR1 and CDR2: LGHNA and YNFKEQ. The CDR3 spans 17 residues. CDR3 sequence: CASSQESGQRYTDTQYF. The CDR3 DNA reads as TGTGCCAGCAGCCAAGAATCGGGACAGAGATACACAGATACGCAGTATTTT.

The CDR3 DNA reads as TGTGCCAGTAGAACCTCGGACAGGGGCTTCTATGGCTACACCTTC. This translates into CASRTSDRGFYGYTF. This chain uses TRBV19 with TRBJ1-2; 9 bases are shared with TRBD1. V trimming: 6 bases; J trimming: 4 bases; junction bases outside the gene matches: 9. This CDR3 has 15 residues. Germline CDR1 is LNHDA and CDR2 is SQIVND (reference sequence).

This clone was seen a few times. The CDR3 nucleotides are TGTGCCACCAGCAGAGACGGGGGGTGGGAAAAACTGTTTTTT. Protein: CATSRDGGWEKLFF. The chain uses TRBV15 and TRBJ1-4; tentatively, D is TRBD1 (5 bases). CDR3 length: 14 amino acids. The ends were cut back, 0 bases at V and 8 bases at J, with 10 bases in the middle. CDR1 and CDR2 from the germline V gene are LNHNV and YYDKDF (reference sequence).

In this sample, this clone turned up once. The V and J genes are TRBV9 and TRBJ2-7, with 12 nucleotides matching TRBD1. The ends lost 3 bases at V and 2 bases at J; junction bases unmatched: 3. Germline values: CDR1 SGDLS, CDR2 YYNGEE. CDR3 size: 15 residues. This CDR3 is CASSGGQGAPYEQYF. In DNA form, the CDR3 reads TGTGCCAGCAGCGGGGGACAGGGGGCTCCCTACGAGCAGTACTTC.

The J gene is TRBJ1-5, the V gene TRBV6-5; 10 bases map to TRBD1. Trimming took 5 bases from V and 5 from J; bases not matched to a gene: 6. The germline V gene has CDR1 MNHEY and CDR2 SVGAGI. CDR3 size: 15 residues. The CDR3 region has the DNA TGTGCCAGCAGTAAGTCCGGGACAGGGGATCAGCCCCAGCATTTT. Protein sequence: CASSKSGTGDQPQHF.

This clone was observed a single time. This chain uses TRBV27 with TRBJ2-7; TRBD1 might be the D (5 bases). The CDR3 is made up of 14 amino acids. Looked up from germline, CDR1 is MNHEY and CDR2 is SMNVEV (reference sequence). V was trimmed by 4 bases and J by 0 bases, leaving 10 bases between them. CDR3 DNA: TGTGCCAGCAGTTATAGAGACAGCTCCTACGAGCAGTACTTC. This codes for CASSYRDSSYEQYF.

V is TRBV5-1 and J is TRBJ2-3; 10 bases align to TRBD1. CDR3 length equals 15 residues. Trimming took 3 bases from V and 1 from J; bases not matched to a gene: 2. Germline V lookup: CDR1 SGHRS, CDR2 YFSETQ. CDR3 in DNA: TGCGCCAGCAGCTATGACAGGGGGCGCACAGATACGCAGTATTTT. This sequence encodes CASSYDRGRTDTQYF.

V gene TRBV5-4 combines with J gene TRBJ2-7; D may be TRBD1 (5 bases). V lost 4 bases and J lost 4, with 12 bases in between. This CDR3 is 13 amino acids long. Germline values: CDR1 SGHNT, CDR2 YYREEE (reference sequence). The CDR3 sequence is CASSPDSRYEQYF. In nucleotides, the CDR3 is TGTGCCAGCAGCCCCGACAGTCGTTACGAGCAGTACTTC.

The chain employs TRBV30 and TRBJ2-5, with 7 positions matching TRBD2. The J call is doubtful: the DNA matches TRBJ2-7 better. CDR1 is GTSNPN, CDR2 SVGIG, per germline (reference sequence). This CDR3 is 12 amino acids long. The CDR3 sequence: CAFSRGSYEQYF. The CDR3 DNA follows: TGTGCGTTCAGTCGCGGGAGCTACGAGCAGTACTTC.

The rearrangement links TRBV7-9 to TRBJ1-2, with a weak D call TRBD1 (5 bases). CDR3 length equals 17 residues. CDR1 and CDR2 (germline): SEHNR, FQNEAQ (reference sequence). V shed 0 bases and J shed 4 bases, with 18 bases lying between them. CDR3 region: CASSLAGRAGSVYGYTF. CDR3 nucleotides: TGTGCCAGCAGCTTAGCTGGCAGGGCGGGGTCCGTCTATGGCTACACCTTC.